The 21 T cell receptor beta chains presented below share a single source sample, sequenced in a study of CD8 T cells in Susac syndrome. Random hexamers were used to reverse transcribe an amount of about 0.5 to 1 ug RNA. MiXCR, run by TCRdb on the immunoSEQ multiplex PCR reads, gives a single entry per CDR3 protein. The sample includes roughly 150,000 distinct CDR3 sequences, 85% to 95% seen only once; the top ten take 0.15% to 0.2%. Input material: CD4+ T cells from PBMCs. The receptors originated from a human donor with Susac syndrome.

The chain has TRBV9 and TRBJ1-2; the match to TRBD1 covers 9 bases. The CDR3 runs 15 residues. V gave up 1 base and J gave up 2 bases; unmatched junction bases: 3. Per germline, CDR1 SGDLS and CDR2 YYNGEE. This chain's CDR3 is CASSVRDRANYGYTF. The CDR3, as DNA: TGTGCCAGCAGCGTAAGGGACAGGGCGAACTATGGCTACACCTTC.

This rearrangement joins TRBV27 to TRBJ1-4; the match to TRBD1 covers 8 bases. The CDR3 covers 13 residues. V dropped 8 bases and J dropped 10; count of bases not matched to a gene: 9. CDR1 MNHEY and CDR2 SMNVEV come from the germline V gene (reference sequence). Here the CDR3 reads CASRRTGSGKLFF. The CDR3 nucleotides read TGTGCCAGCCGTAGGACAGGGAGCGGAAAACTGTTTTTT. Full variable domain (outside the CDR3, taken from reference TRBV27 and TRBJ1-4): EAQVTQNPRYLITVTGKKLTVTCSQNMNHEYMSWYRQDPGLGLRQIYYSMNVEVTDKGDVPEGYKVSRKEKRNFPLILESPSPNQTSLYFCASRRTGSGKLFFGSGTQLSVL.

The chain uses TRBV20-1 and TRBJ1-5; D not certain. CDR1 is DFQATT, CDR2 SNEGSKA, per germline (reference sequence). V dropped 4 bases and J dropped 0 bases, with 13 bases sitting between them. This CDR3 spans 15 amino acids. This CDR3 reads CSATDRRHSNQPQHF. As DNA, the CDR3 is TGCAGTGCTACGGACCGGAGACATAGCAATCAGCCCCAGCATTTT.

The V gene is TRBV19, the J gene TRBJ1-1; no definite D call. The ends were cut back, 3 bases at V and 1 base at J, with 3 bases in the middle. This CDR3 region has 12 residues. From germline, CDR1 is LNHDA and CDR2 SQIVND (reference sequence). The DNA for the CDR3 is TGTGCCAGTAGTATGTGGAACACTGAAGCTTTCTTT. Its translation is CASSMWNTEAFF. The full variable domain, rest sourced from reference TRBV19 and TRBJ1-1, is DGGITQSPKYLFRKEGQNVTLSCEQNLNHDAMYWYRQDPGQGLRLIYYSQIVNDFQKGDIAEGYSVSREKKESFPLTVTSAQKNPTAFYLCASSMWNTEAFFGQGTRLTVV.

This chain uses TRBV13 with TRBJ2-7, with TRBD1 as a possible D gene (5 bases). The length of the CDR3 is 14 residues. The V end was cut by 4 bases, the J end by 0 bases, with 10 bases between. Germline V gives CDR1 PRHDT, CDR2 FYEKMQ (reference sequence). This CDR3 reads CASSSGAFSYEQYF. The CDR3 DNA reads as TGTGCCAGCAGCTCTGGGGCTTTCTCCTACGAGCAGTACTTC.

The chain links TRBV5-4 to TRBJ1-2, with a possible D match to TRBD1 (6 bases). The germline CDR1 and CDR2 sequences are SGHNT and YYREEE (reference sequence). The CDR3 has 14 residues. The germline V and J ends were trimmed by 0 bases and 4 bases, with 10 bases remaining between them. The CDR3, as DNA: TGTGCCAGCAGCTTGGTTGGGGGCCCCTATGGCTACACCTTC. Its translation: CASSLVGGPYGYTF.

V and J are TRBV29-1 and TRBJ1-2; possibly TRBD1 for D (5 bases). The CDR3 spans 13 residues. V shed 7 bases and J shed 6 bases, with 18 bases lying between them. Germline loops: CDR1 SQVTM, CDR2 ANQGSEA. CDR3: CSARDSGLHGYTF. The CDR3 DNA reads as TGCAGCGCACGGGACTCTGGATTGCATGGCTACACCTTC.

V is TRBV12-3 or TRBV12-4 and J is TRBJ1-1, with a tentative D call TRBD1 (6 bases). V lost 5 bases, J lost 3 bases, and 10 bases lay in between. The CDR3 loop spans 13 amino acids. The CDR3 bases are TGTGCCAGCAGTGGAGGGGGATACACTGAAGCTTTCTTT. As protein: CASSGGGYTEAFF.

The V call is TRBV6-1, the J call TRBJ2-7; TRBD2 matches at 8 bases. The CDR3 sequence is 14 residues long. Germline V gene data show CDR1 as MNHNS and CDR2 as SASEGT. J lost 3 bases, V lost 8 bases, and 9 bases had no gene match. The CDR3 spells CASGRGGLDYEQYF. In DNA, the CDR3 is TGTGCCAGCGGTCGGGGGGGCCTTGACTACGAGCAGTACTTC.

The chain's CDR3 is CASSPEGSKSPLHF. The CDR3, as DNA: TGCGCCAGCAGCCCTGAGGGGAGTAAGTCACCCCTCCACTTT. The V call is TRBV5-1, the J call TRBJ1-6, with a weak D call TRBD1 (5 bases). The CDR3 sequence is 14 residues long. Germline V gene lookup returns CDR1 SGHRS and CDR2 YFSETQ. V shed 4 bases and J shed 10 bases, with 15 bases lying between them.

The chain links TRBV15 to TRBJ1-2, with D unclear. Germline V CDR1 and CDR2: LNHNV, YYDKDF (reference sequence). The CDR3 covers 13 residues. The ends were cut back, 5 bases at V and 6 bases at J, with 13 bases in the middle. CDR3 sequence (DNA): TGTGCCACCAGCGCCCGGTCTTGGGATGGCTACACCTTC. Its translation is CATSARSWDGYTF.

The CDR3 sequence: CASSRRRSNEQFF. CDR3 coding DNA: TGTGCCAGCAGCCGGAGGAGGAGCAATGAGCAGTTCTTC. The chain combines TRBV12-3 or TRBV12-4 with TRBJ2-1, with a weak D call TRBD2 (5 bases). Trimming took off 6 bases at V and 6 bases at J, with 12 bases between the two ends. This CDR3 has 13 residues.

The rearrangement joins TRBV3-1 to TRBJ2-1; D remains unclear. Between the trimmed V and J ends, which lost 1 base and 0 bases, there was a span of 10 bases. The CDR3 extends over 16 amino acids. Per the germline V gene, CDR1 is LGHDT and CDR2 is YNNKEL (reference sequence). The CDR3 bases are TGTGCCAGCAGCCAAGCCGGCTCGAGCTCCTACAATGAGCAGTTCTTC. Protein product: CASSQAGSSSYNEQFF.

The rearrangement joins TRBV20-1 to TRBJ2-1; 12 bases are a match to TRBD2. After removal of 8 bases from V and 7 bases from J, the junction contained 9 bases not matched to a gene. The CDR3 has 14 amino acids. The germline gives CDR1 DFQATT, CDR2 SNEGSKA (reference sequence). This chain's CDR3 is CSQLTSGGTNEQFF. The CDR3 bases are TGCAGTCAGTTAACTAGCGGGGGGACAAATGAGCAGTTCTTC.

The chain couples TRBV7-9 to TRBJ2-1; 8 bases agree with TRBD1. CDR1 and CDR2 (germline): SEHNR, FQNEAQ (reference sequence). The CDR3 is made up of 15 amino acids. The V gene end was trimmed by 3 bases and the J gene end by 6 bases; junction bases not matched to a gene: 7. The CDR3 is CASSFVTGETNEQFF. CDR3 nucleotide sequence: TGTGCCAGCAGCTTTGTGACAGGGGAAACCAATGAGCAGTTCTTC.

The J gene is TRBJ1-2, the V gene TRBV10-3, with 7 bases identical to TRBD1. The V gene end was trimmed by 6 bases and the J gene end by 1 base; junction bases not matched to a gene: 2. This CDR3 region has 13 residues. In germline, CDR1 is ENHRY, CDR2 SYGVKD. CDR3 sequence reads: CAISGDSNYGYTF. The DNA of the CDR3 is TGTGCCATCAGCGGGGACAGTAACTATGGCTACACCTTC.

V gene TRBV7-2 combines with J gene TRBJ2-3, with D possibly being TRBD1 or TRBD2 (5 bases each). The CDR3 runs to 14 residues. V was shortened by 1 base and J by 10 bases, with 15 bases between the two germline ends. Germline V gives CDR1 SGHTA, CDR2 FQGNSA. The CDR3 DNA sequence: TGTGCCAGCAGCTTAGTCGGGACCTTCGGCTCGCAGTATTTT. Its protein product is CASSLVGTFGSQYF. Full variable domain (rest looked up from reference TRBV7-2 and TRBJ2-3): GAGVSQSPSNKVTEKGKDVELRCDPISGHTALYWYRQSLGQGLEFLIYFQGNSAPDKSGLPSDRFSAERTGGSVSTLTIQRTQQEDSAVYLCASSLVGTFGSQYFGPGTRLTVL.

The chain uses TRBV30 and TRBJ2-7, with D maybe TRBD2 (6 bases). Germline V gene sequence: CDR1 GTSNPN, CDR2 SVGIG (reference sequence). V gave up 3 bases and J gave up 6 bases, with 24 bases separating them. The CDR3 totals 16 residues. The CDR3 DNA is TGTGCCTGGAGAACCTCGGGGGAGACCGTCAAGGGCGAGCAGTACTTC. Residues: CAWRTSGETVKGEQYF.

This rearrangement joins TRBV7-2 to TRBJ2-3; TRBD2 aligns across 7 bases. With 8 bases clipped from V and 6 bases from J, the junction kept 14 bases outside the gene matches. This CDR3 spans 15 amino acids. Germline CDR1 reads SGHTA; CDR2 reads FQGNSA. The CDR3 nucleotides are TGTGCCAGCCGCCCGGCAGCGGGGCGTACGGATACGCAGTATTTT. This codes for CASRPAAGRTDTQYF.

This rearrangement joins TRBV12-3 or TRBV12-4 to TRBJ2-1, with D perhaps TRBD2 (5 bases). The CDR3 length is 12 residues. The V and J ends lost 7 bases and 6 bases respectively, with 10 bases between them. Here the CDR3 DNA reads TGTGCCAGCAACCGCGGGTCCAATGAGCAGTTCTTC. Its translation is CASNRGSNEQFF.

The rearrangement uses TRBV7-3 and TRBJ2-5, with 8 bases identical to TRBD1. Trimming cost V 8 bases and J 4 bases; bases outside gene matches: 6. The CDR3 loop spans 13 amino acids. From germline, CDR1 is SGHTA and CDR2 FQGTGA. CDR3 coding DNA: TGTGCCAGCGCCCAGGGGGCCGGAGAGACCCAGTACTTC. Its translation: CASAQGAGETQYF.